This T cell receptor (beta chain) came from a study of blood T cells in healthy people across ages. For the second PCR, which ran for 7 to 11 cycles, a sample-barcoded 5' primer and a J-beta primer mix were used. From the 5' RACE reads, TCRdb called clonotypes with MiXCR, one entry per CDR3 protein. The sample shows hundreds of thousands of distinct CDR3 sequences, roughly 30% of them seen only once. V was trimmed by 3 bases and J by 3 bases, leaving 9 bases between them. The CDR3 is made up of 13 amino acids. The germline V gene encodes CDR1 MGHRA and CDR2 YSYEKL. This clonotype occurred many times. The V call is TRBV4-1, the J call TRBJ2-7, with D hard to call. Material for sequencing was blood. This TCR came from a woman older than 75 in good health. For the CDR3, the DNA is TGCGCCAGCAGCCACCCCGGTAACTACGAGCAGTACTTC. Amino acid sequence: CASSHPGNYEQYF.